This T cell receptor beta chain stems from a study of T-cell memory formation after mild COVID-19. Overall study results and limits: Some clones that responded were present in memory (sampled pre-infection), which suggests cross-reactive memory joined. Specificity for SARS-CoV-2 was not confirmed among the second-wave clones peaking on day 37. Later expanders leaned toward CD4+, whereas clones contracting from day 15 to 85 were balanced CD4/CD8.

Points on this clonotype: Its target is not known.

MiXCR, applied by TCRdb to the 5' RACE reads, yields one record per CDR3 protein. The sample lists about 310,000 distinct CDR3 sequences, around 19% seen once, with 20% to 25% in the top ten. Between the trimmed V and J ends, which lost 0 bases and 2 bases, there was a span of 7 bases. Germline V gene sequence: CDR1 LGHNA, CDR2 YNFKEQ. The length of the CDR3 is 14 residues. Sequenced material: PBMCs or a T cell subset sorted from them (not recorded which). The gene calls are TRBV4-2 and TRBJ2-5; D remains ambiguous. This clonotype was obtained from a young man who had mild COVID-19 (a few samples of this study predate the infection). Cell type and time point are not known. The CDR3 here is CASSQDSRQETQYF. For the CDR3, the DNA is TGTGCCAGCAGCCAAGACTCAAGACAAGAGACCCAGTACTTC.